This note documents a single T cell receptor beta chain sequence. The data stem from a study of blood T cell repertoires in COVID-19. Overall study context: Acute-phase and convalescent COVID-19 samples originated in the United States, Italy and Spain. The cDNA or gDNA used as material had been derived from T cells, B-cell-depleted T cells, or PBMCs.

Germline CDR1 SGDLS, CDR2 YYNGEE. CDR3 length: 16 amino acids. Trimming pared 2 bases from V and 0 bases from J, leaving 12 bases between. Using immunoSEQ multiplex PCR, the repertoire was profiled, and TCRdb retains in-frame clones only, with some absent. This sample has approximately 70,000 clones, with under 90% found just once. Sequencing was performed on peripheral blood. This receptor was obtained from a man in his 70s who had recovered from COVID-19. The V gene is TRBV9, the J gene TRBJ1-3; perhaps TRBD1 as D (5 bases). CDR3 DNA sequence: TGTGCCAGCAGCGTGGGGGGTTTCAACTCTGGAAACACCATATATTTT. Residues: CASSVGGFNSGNTIYF.